This TCR beta chain is from a study of blood T cell repertoires in COVID-19. Germline V lookup: CDR1 SGHTA, CDR2 FQGTGA. There are 17 residues in the CDR3. With respect to this clone: A read error may produce the germline difference seen at one junction end.

Profiling relied on immunoSEQ multiplex PCR, and the TCRdb table lists in-frame clones only, not all of them. The repertoire consists of some 260,000 clones, with about 88% occurring once and the leading ten covering 0.95% to 1%. The sequence came from a woman aged 40 to 50 who had recovered from COVID-19. The rearrangement joins TRBV7-3 to TRBJ2-2; the match to TRBD2 covers 11 bases. Source material: peripheral blood. CDR3 sequence reads: CASSVTPIAGGFGELFF. The CDR3 bases are TGTGCCAGCAGCGTAACCCCGATAGCGGGAGGGTTCGGGGAGCTGTTTTTT.